What follows are 26 T cell receptor beta chains derived from one specimen sequenced in a study of cytomegalovirus exposure and HLA in healthy donors. Researchers ran the PCR with 60 Vbeta and 13 Jbeta primers. The method was immunoSEQ multiplex PCR; TCRdb's version includes in-frame clones alone and lacks a portion of them. This table holds under 150,000 clones, 9.5% found once. The source material was PBMCs. The receptor source for this set is a man between 25 and 39 years old in good health and CMV-seronegative.

This clone has more than one count but fewer than ten. The rearrangement joins TRBV6-1 to TRBJ2-7; D is ambiguous. This CDR3 has 11 residues. V was pared by 3 bases and J by 3 bases, with 3 bases between. CDR1 is MNHNS, CDR2 SASEGT, per germline. CDR3 coding DNA: TGTGCCAGCAGTGACTACTACGAGCAGTACTTC. This sequence encodes CASSDYYEQYF.

The chain links TRBV28 to TRBJ1-5; 8 bases align to TRBD1. There are 14 residues in the CDR3. CDR1 is MDHEN and CDR2 is SYDVKM in the germline V gene. Trimming took 3 bases from V and 8 from J; bases not matched to a gene: 6. The CDR3 region is CASSFLDRDKPQHF. CDR3 nucleotide sequence: TGTGCCAGCAGTTTCTTGGACAGGGATAAGCCCCAGCATTTT.

The chain recombines TRBV7-8 with TRBJ2-2; 7 bases align to TRBD1. The CDR3 extends over 16 amino acids. Germline V lookup: CDR1 SGHVS, CDR2 FQNEAQ. J was trimmed by 4 bases and V by 5 bases; bases with no gene match: 10. CDR3 nucleotide sequence: TGTGCCAGCAGCCTGAAAAAAGGGACAGCCACCGGGGAGCTGTTTTTT. Translated, it gives CASSLKKGTATGELFF.

The chain joins TRBV10-3 to TRBJ2-2; TRBD1 matches at 12 bases. J lost 6 bases, V lost 2 bases, and 4 bases had no gene match. This CDR3 has 16 residues. The germline CDR1 and CDR2 sequences are ENHRY and SYGVKD. The CDR3 here is CAISERGQGAPGELFF. The CDR3 bases are TGTGCCATCAGTGAGAGGGGACAGGGGGCCCCCGGGGAGCTGTTTTTT.

This clone was observed a handful of times. The genes are TRBV2 and TRBJ1-1; D unclear. This CDR3 has 14 residues. The V gene lost 6 bases and the J gene lost 4 bases, with 15 bases spanning the gap. The germline V gene encodes CDR1 SNHLY and CDR2 FYNNEI. The DNA for the CDR3 is TGTGCCAGCAGCACAGATCTCGTGGGCACTGAAGCTTTCTTT. It codes for CASSTDLVGTEAFF.

In its sample, this clone was seen a few times. This chain links TRBV30 with TRBJ1-4; D gene unclear. The V and J ends lost 3 bases and 5 bases respectively, with 10 bases between them. Per the germline V gene, CDR1 is GTSNPN and CDR2 is SVGIG (reference sequence). The length of the CDR3 is 13 residues. Here the CDR3 DNA reads TGTGCCTGGAGCGTTTTCGGGAATGAAAAACTGTTTTTT. Its protein product is CAWSVFGNEKLFF.

This clone was seen only a few times. The V and J genes are TRBV7-8 and TRBJ1-2; maybe TRBD1 (5 bases). CDR3 length equals 17 residues. Germline V gene lookup returns CDR1 SGHVS and CDR2 FQNEAQ. Trimming removed 2 bases from V and 3 bases from J, with 19 bases in between. The CDR3 here is CASSLRDAHRGDYGYTF. The CDR3 DNA reads TGTGCCAGCAGCTTAAGGGACGCCCATCGGGGGGACTATGGCTACACCTTC. The full variable domain, its missing parts supplied by reference TRBV7-8 and TRBJ1-2, is GAGVSQSPRYKVAKRGQDVALRCDPISGHVSLFWYQQALGQGPEFLTYFQNEAQLDKSGLPSDRFFAERPEGSVSTLKIQRTQQEDSAVYLCASSLRDAHRGDYGYTFGSGTRLTVV.

V gene TRBV2 combines with J gene TRBJ1-1; D possibly corresponds to TRBD1 (6 bases). This CDR3 has 12 amino acids. V gave up 7 bases and J gave up 7 bases, with 13 bases separating them. Per germline, CDR1 SNHLY and CDR2 FYNNEI. The CDR3 DNA reads as TGTGCCAGCACCCAACAGGGCTATGAAGCTTTCTTT. Translated, it gives CASTQQGYEAFF.

V usage is TRBV2 and J usage is TRBJ1-3, with D perhaps TRBD1 (5 bases). V gave up 7 bases and J gave up 0 bases, with 13 bases separating them. This CDR3 has 15 amino acids. Per the germline V gene, CDR1 is SNHLY and CDR2 is FYNNEI. The CDR3 coding sequence is TGTGCCAGCACCCGAGGAGGGGTCTCTGGAAACACCATATATTTT. This translates into CASTRGGVSGNTIYF.

This clone has more than one count but fewer than ten. The chain recombines TRBV6-6 with TRBJ2-5; D call uncertain. Germline lookup yields CDR1 MNHNY and CDR2 SVGAGI (reference sequence). V was cut by 4 bases and J by 5 bases, with 14 bases left in between. The CDR3 is 14 amino acids. The CDR3 here is CASSSVGVGETQYF. In nucleotides, the CDR3 is TGTGCCAGCAGTTCCGTTGGCGTCGGGGAGACCCAGTACTTC.

CDR3 protein: CASSILGGNNSPLHF. The CDR3, as DNA: TGTGCCAGTAGTATCCTAGGGGGCAATAATTCACCCCTCCACTTT. This chain connects TRBV19 to TRBJ1-6, with 7 positions matching TRBD1. V was pared by 3 bases and J by 5 bases, with 4 bases of the junction left unmatched. Germline loops: CDR1 LNHDA, CDR2 SQIVND (reference sequence). The CDR3 has 15 amino acids.

The V call is TRBV27, the J call TRBJ2-7, with no clear D. The CDR3 consists of 13 residues. With 3 bases removed from V and 2 bases from J, the gap between germline ends came to 8 bases. Looked up from germline, CDR1 is MNHEY and CDR2 is SMNVEV (reference sequence). This CDR3 reads CASSFSGPYEQYF. For the CDR3, the DNA is TGTGCCAGCAGTTTCTCGGGTCCCTACGAGCAGTACTTC.

The chain recombines TRBV6-5 with TRBJ2-7; a weak D match, TRBD1 (5 bases). The CDR3 covers 15 residues. Trimming cost V 4 bases and J 0 bases, with 13 bases left between them. The germline V gene encodes CDR1 MNHEY and CDR2 SVGAGI. CDR3 amino acids: CASSSTDLSSYEQYF. The CDR3 DNA reads TGTGCCAGCAGTTCGACAGATCTGAGCTCCTACGAGCAGTACTTC.

The chain carries TRBV7-8 and TRBJ2-5; 8 bases line up with TRBD2. CDR3 length equals 16 residues. CDR1 SGHVS and CDR2 FQNEAQ come from the germline V gene. J gave up 5 bases and V 2 bases, and 10 bases lay outside the gene matches. The chain's CDR3 is CASSLIPAGAGETQYF. The CDR3 DNA sequence: TGTGCCAGCAGCTTAATCCCAGCGGGGGCTGGCGAGACCCAGTACTTC.

This clone was picked up a small number of times. This chain uses TRBV6-5 with TRBJ2-5; no firm D call. Germline CDR1 MNHEY, CDR2 SVGAGI. This CDR3 has 14 amino acids. V lost 6 bases and J 3 bases, leaving 14 bases between the germline ends. The CDR3 here is CASSRLIRKETQYF. The CDR3 bases are TGTGCCAGCAGCCGACTCATACGGAAAGAGACCCAGTACTTC.

This clone was counted a few times. The chain employs TRBV4-3 and TRBJ2-5; 9 bases map to TRBD2. V lost 0 bases to trimming and J lost 5 bases; unmatched junction nucleotides: 7. The CDR3 has 16 amino acids. Per the germline V gene, CDR1 is LGHNA and CDR2 is YSLEER. CDR3 bases: TGCGCCAGCAGCCAAGATTGGCGGGGGGGCCGGGAGACCCAGTACTTC. The encoded protein is CASSQDWRGGRETQYF.

This clone has just a few counts. The chain carries TRBV18 and TRBJ2-1; 10 bases are shared with TRBD2. This CDR3 comprises 15 residues. Germline-derived CDR1 and CDR2 are KGHSH and LQKENI. V was clipped by 3 bases and J by 5 bases; unmatched bases: 4. The CDR3 loop reads CASSPSLAGDNEQFF. The DNA for the CDR3 is TGTGCCAGCTCACCGTCTCTAGCGGGGGACAATGAGCAGTTCTTC.

The chain links TRBV7-6 to TRBJ2-1, with 7 bases that match TRBD1. The CDR3 is made up of 15 amino acids. The J segment lost 2 bases and the V segment lost 4 bases, leaving 5 bases of the junction unmatched. Germline V gene data show CDR1 as SGHVS and CDR2 as FNYEAQ. CDR3 loop: CASSSDREPYNEQFF. The CDR3 DNA follows: TGTGCCAGCAGCTCCGACAGGGAACCCTACAATGAGCAGTTCTTC. Variable domain in full (rest from reference TRBV7-6 and TRBJ2-1): GAGVSQSPRYKVTKRGQDVALRCDPISGHVSLYWYRQALGQGPEFLTYFNYEAQQDKSGLPNDRFSAERPEGSISTLTIQRTEQRDSAMYRCASSSDREPYNEQFFGPGTRLTVL.

V usage is TRBV19 and J usage is TRBJ1-1; D is possibly TRBD1 (5 bases). Trimming removed 3 bases at V and 8 bases at J, with 13 bases between. This CDR3 has 13 amino acids. Per the germline V gene, CDR1 is LNHDA and CDR2 is SQIVND (reference sequence). The CDR3 coding sequence is TGTGCCAGTAGTATGGGAGGGGCAAGGGAAGCTTTCTTT. This gives the protein CASSMGGAREAFF. Full variable domain (missing parts from reference TRBV19 and TRBJ1-1): DGGITQSPKYLFRKEGQNVTLSCEQNLNHDAMYWYRQDPGQGLRLIYYSQIVNDFQKGDIAEGYSVSREKKESFPLTVTSAQKNPTAFYLCASSMGGAREAFFGQGTRLTVV.

This chain connects TRBV7-2 to TRBJ2-1, with a possible D match to TRBD2 (5 bases). CDR1 is SGHTA and CDR2 is FQGNSA in the germline V gene. The CDR3 has 15 amino acids. The V end lost 4 bases, the J end lost 7 bases, and 17 bases lay between the germline ends. CDR3 region: CASSSASLVTNEQFF. CDR3 nucleotide sequence: TGTGCCAGCAGCTCAGCGTCACTAGTTACTAATGAGCAGTTCTTC.

This clone was observed a few times. The chain recombines TRBV7-2 with TRBJ2-7; D is perhaps TRBD2 (6 bases). This CDR3 contains 17 residues. Germline CDR1 is SGHTA and CDR2 is FQGNSA. Deletions cut 0 bases from V and 3 bases from J, with 18 bases between. The CDR3 sequence: CASSLATFGRGDYEQYF. The CDR3, as DNA: TGTGCCAGCAGCTTAGCCACCTTCGGGCGGGGCGACTACGAGCAGTACTTC.

The rearrangement joins TRBV5-1 to TRBJ1-4; TRBD1 is a possible D gene (5 bases). The length of the CDR3 is 15 residues. Between the trimmed V and J ends, which lost 3 bases and 3 bases, there was a span of 12 bases. CDR1 SGHRS and CDR2 YFSETQ come from the germline V gene. The CDR3 DNA reads as TGCGCCAGCAGCTCAAACAGGCCACCTAATGAAAAACTGTTTTTT. This encodes CASSSNRPPNEKLFF.

This clone was picked up a small number of times. The chain combines TRBV19 with TRBJ2-7; tentatively, D is TRBD2 (5 bases). Trimming removed 5 bases at V and 4 bases at J, with 15 bases between. Germline values: CDR1 LNHDA, CDR2 SQIVND (reference sequence). The CDR3 contains 14 residues. The CDR3 protein is CASSPLWSGYEQYF. In nucleotides, the CDR3 is TGTGCCAGTAGTCCCCTTTGGTCGGGGTACGAGCAGTACTTC. The full variable domain, in which reference TRBV19 and TRBJ2-7 provide the parts outside the CDR3, is DGGITQSPKYLFRKEGQNVTLSCEQNLNHDAMYWYRQDPGQGLRLIYYSQIVNDFQKGDIAEGYSVSREKKESFPLTVTSAQKNPTAFYLCASSPLWSGYEQYFGPGTRLTVT.

The CDR3 region has the DNA TGCGCCAGCAGTGGGAATACCGGGACAGGGTTTCGCACAGATACGCAGTATTTT. Protein: CASSGNTGTGFRTDTQYF. This chain connects TRBV10-1 to TRBJ2-3, with 9 nucleotides matching TRBD1. Losses at the gene ends were 4 bases for V and 1 base for J; bases not matched to a gene: 12. This CDR3 region has 18 residues. The V gene's germline CDR1 is WNHNN and CDR2 SYGVQD (reference sequence).

This clone occurred a few times. The J gene is TRBJ2-7, the V gene TRBV5-8, with 7 bases that match TRBD1. Germline CDR1 is SGHTS and CDR2 is YDEGEE. This CDR3 has 12 residues. Germline trimming cut 5 bases from V and 4 bases from J; bases unmatched to any gene: 3. The CDR3 sequence is CASRLQGYEQYF. The CDR3 DNA is TGTGCCAGCAGGCTACAGGGGTACGAGCAGTACTTC.

This clone has just a few counts. The CDR3 DNA reads as TGTGCCAGCAGCGTCTCGGGACTAGCGTTGGATACGCAGTATTTT. Encoded protein: CASSVSGLALDTQYF. The rearrangement links TRBV5-6 to TRBJ2-3; 10 bases match TRBD2. Germline trimming cut 4 bases from V and 6 bases from J; bases unmatched to any gene: 8. CDR3 length: 15 residues. Germline-derived CDR1 and CDR2 are SGHDT and YYEEEE.